The present entry profiles one T cell receptor (beta chain) with its context. Its antigen remains unknown. The sample comes from a study of cytomegalovirus exposure and HLA in healthy donors. At the level of the study: Both the roughly 120 validation repertoires and the 500 to 700 first-cohort repertoires used the same platform, as reported by a later analysis.

Clones were sequenced by immunoSEQ multiplex PCR, and TCRdb holds only the in-frame ones, with some missing. Among more than 200,000 clones listed, 90% were seen once. The validation cohort, a group of 100 to 150 subjects, included the donors and was separate from the roughly 620-subject first cohort. V lost 5 bases to trimming and J lost 3 bases; unmatched junction nucleotides: 4. The CDR3 has 13 amino acids. Per germline, CDR1 MNHEY and CDR2 SVGAGI. Overall study results and limits: It was reported that the classifier diagnosed cytomegalovirus status with high specificity and sensitivity in both the original and validation cohorts. Fewer than 200 TCR beta chains were listed as cytomegalovirus-associated.

The specimen sequenced was PBMCs. This sequence originates from a woman in her twenties or thirties in good health and CMV-seronegative. The chain uses TRBV6-5 and TRBJ2-7, with TRBD1 identical over 7 bases. The CDR3 reads CASSADRDYEQYF. CDR3 nucleotide sequence: TGTGCCAGCAGTGCCGACAGGGACTACGAGCAGTACTTC.